Detailed here is one TCR beta chain. This clonotype occurred a few times. Its recognized antigen is unknown. There are no base qualities to consult, and no much larger clone falls within one base. Sequenced on an Illumina HiSeq 2500. TCR beta libraries were prepared by quantitative 5'-RACE with molecular barcodes. The published analysis was carried out like this. Disease-linked TCR variants were identified with a new computational method built on a probabilistic model of VDJ rearrangement. TCRdb reanalyzed the raw reads on its own, using fastp at Q25 for trimming and MiXCR for clone calling, and kept in-frame beta chains. All rows with the same CDR3 protein become a single entry with the most common DNA and genes. It is TCRdb's table, rather than the study itself, that gives the V and J calls and clone size. This sample is represented by 350,000 to 450,000 distinct CDR3 sequences; roughly a quarter of them were singletons. The ten largest clones represent about 1% of the sample.

The sample originates from a study of CD8 T cells in ankylosing spondylitis listed by TCRdb under 2017. Broadly, across the study: The study profiled T cell receptor beta repertoires in healthy donors and ankylosing spondylitis patients to find disease-linked TCR variants. The whole study cohort included over a hundred healthy donors and 25 ankylosing spondylitis patients. Samples of peripheral blood were taken, and for ankylosing spondylitis patients, synovial fluid was collected as well.

Findings and caveats that apply to the study as a whole: In peripheral blood, the disease-linked clones were found at relatively low frequencies and had a CD8+ phenotype. Some motif variants had previously been reported in the synovial fluid and blood of reactive arthritis patients, which suggests shared mechanisms of disease initiation. According to the report, matched synovial fluid samples from ankylosing spondylitis patients were significantly enriched for the disease-linked clones. Blood from ankylosing spondylitis patients appeared to be characterized by a TCR beta motif made up of fewer than ten highly homologous amino acid variants.

Trimming costs V 4 bases and J 1 base, and their ends lie 12 bases apart. The germline V gene specifies WSHSY as CDR1 and SAAADI as CDR2. The CDR3 runs 15 amino acids, cysteine and phenylalanine included. Only the CDR3 DNA is retained, 45 bases long and in frame from the first base. The rearrangement combines TRBV10-2 with TRBJ2-3; the best D guess is TRBD2, with 6 bases matching. Sequencing was done on a sample of blood, either unsorted or a sorted T cell fraction (not recorded which). The receptor comes from a male donor with ankylosing spondylitis. Read as DNA, the sequence is TGCGCCAGCAGTGGAAGCGGAGGGGGCACAGATACGCAGTATTTT. The resulting protein is CASSGSGGGTDTQYF.